The 19 T cell receptor beta chains in this list originate from one sample, sequenced in a study of cytomegalovirus exposure and HLA in healthy donors. The PCR was carried out with 60 Vbeta primers and 13 Jbeta primers. Assay used: immunoSEQ multiplex PCR; TCRdb lists only in-frame clones, some missing. The sample shows 180,000 or so clones, just over 70% of them seen only once. The sequencing sample was made of PBMCs. Receptors were obtained from a human donor in good health.

The chain employs TRBV5-1 and TRBJ1-4; TRBD1 might be the D (6 bases). V lost 0 bases and J lost 7, with 7 bases in between. Germline V gene data show CDR1 as SGHRS and CDR2 as YFSETQ. The CDR3 extends over 13 amino acids. Here the CDR3 reads CASSLDRVEKLFF. CDR3 DNA sequence: TGCGCCAGCAGCTTGGACAGGGTTGAAAAACTGTTTTTT. Drawing the rest from reference TRBV5-1 and TRBJ1-4, the complete variable domain is KAGVTQTPRYLIKTRGQQVTLSCSPISGHRSVSWYQQTPGQGLQFLFEYFSETQRNKGNFPGRFSGRQFSNSRSEMNVSTLELGDSALYLCASSLDRVEKLFFGSGTQLSVL.

The J gene is TRBJ2-1, the V gene TRBV2, with TRBD2 identical over 7 bases. J lost 0 bases, V lost 6 bases, and 5 bases had no gene match. The germline V gene has CDR1 SNHLY and CDR2 FYNNEI. The CDR3 contains 15 residues. CDR3 amino acids: CASSATGGSYNEQFF. In DNA form, the CDR3 reads TGTGCCAGCAGCGCAACGGGAGGCTCCTACAATGAGCAGTTCTTC.

The genes are TRBV13 and TRBJ1-4; a possible D gene is TRBD1 (5 bases). V lost 5 bases, J lost 5 bases, and 15 bases lay in between. The CDR3 contains 15 residues. Looked up from germline, CDR1 is PRHDT and CDR2 is FYEKMQ (reference sequence). CDR3 bases: TGTGCCAGCAGCCCCTCACCTAGGGGCAATGAAAAACTGTTTTTT. Protein: CASSPSPRGNEKLFF.

V and J are TRBV9 and TRBJ2-2, with a weak D call TRBD1 (6 bases). V was clipped by 0 bases and J by 3 bases, with 12 bases between them. CDR1 and CDR2 from the germline V gene are SGDLS and YYNGEE. This CDR3 is built from 16 residues. The CDR3 nucleotides read TGTGCCAGCAGCGTAGGGGAGACAGGATACACCGGGGAGCTGTTTTTT. Residues: CASSVGETGYTGELFF.

This chain links TRBV2 with TRBJ2-7, with 9 bases lining up with TRBD1. The germline gives CDR1 SNHLY, CDR2 FYNNEI. V trimming: 3 bases; J trimming: 3 bases; junction bases outside the gene matches: 6. The CDR3 has 15 residues. CDR3 DNA sequence: TGTGCCAGCAGTGATATGGTGACAGGGGGCTACGAGCAGTACTTC. Its protein is CASSDMVTGGYEQYF.

This clone was detected a few times. The gene calls are TRBV6-4 and TRBJ1-2; 9 nucleotides match TRBD1. The J segment lost 3 bases and the V segment lost 6 bases, leaving 11 bases of the junction unmatched. CDR1 is MRHNA and CDR2 is SNTAGT in the germline V gene. The CDR3 has 16 residues. CDR3 residues: CASSPNGQGWDYGYTF. CDR3 nucleotide sequence: TGTGCCAGCAGCCCTAACGGACAGGGGTGGGACTATGGCTACACCTTC.

The chain is built from TRBV5-1 and TRBJ2-1; 7 bases align to TRBD2. Germline V lookup: CDR1 SGHRS, CDR2 YFSETQ. V lost 0 bases to trimming and J lost 8 bases; unmatched junction nucleotides: 17. The CDR3 contains 18 residues. CDR3 nucleotides: TGCGCCAGCAGCTTGGAGCTGGTGGGGGGGACGCATGCCGATGAGCAGTTCTTC. This translates into CASSLELVGGTHADEQFF.

The gene calls are TRBV11-2 and TRBJ2-2; the D gene is possibly TRBD1 (6 bases). V lost 5 bases, J lost 9 bases, and 10 bases lay in between. Germline loops: CDR1 SGHAT, CDR2 FQNNGV. CDR3 size: 12 residues. Here the CDR3 reads CASSGTGWELFF. The DNA for the CDR3 is TGTGCCAGCAGCGGTACAGGGTGGGAGCTGTTTTTT.

The chain recombines TRBV23-1 with TRBJ1-3, with unresolved D. TRBV23-1 counts as an open reading frame of uncertain function. The CDR3 has 15 amino acids. The ends were cut back, 6 bases at V and 4 bases at J, with 16 bases in the middle. CDR3 residues: CASSQSLLEGNTIYF. CDR3 DNA sequence: TGCGCCAGCAGCCAGAGTCTACTGGAGGGAAACACCATATATTTT.

This clone has a handful of counts. The chain is built from TRBV5-6 and TRBJ1-5; 8 nucleotides line up with TRBD1. Germline V lookup: CDR1 SGHDT, CDR2 YYEEEE. This CDR3 contains 15 residues. V lost 0 bases and J lost 4; bases outside the gene matches: 3. CDR3 bases: TGTGCCAGCAGCTTGGCAGGGACAGGAAATCAGCCCCAGCATTTT. Residues: CASSLAGTGNQPQHF.

V gene TRBV7-9 combines with J gene TRBJ2-7, with TRBD1 identical over 9 bases. Germline CDR1 is SEHNR and CDR2 is FQNEAQ (reference sequence). This CDR3 has 12 residues. After removal of 5 bases from V and 6 bases from J, the junction contained 2 bases not matched to a gene. CDR3 protein: CASSTTGGEQYF. The CDR3 DNA sequence: TGTGCCAGCAGCACGACAGGGGGCGAGCAGTACTTC.

The chain recombines TRBV6-5 with TRBJ1-5; a possible D gene is TRBD1 (5 bases). The CDR3 length is 15 residues. Trimming took 0 bases from V and 5 from J, leaving 11 bases between them. Germline V gene sequence: CDR1 MNHEY, CDR2 SVGAGI. The CDR3 here is CASSYSEIRDQPQHF. In DNA, the CDR3 is TGTGCCAGCAGTTACTCAGAAATCAGGGATCAGCCCCAGCATTTT.

The chain has TRBV5-1 and TRBJ2-7; the D gene is possibly TRBD2 (5 bases). V was cut by 4 bases and J by 0 bases, with 14 bases left in between. CDR1 and CDR2 (germline): SGHRS, YFSETQ. The CDR3 consists of 15 residues. The CDR3 loop is CASSPDGVSSYEQYF. The DNA for the CDR3 is TGCGCCAGCAGCCCGGACGGGGTTAGCTCCTACGAGCAGTACTTC.

The rearrangement uses TRBV7-3 and TRBJ2-1; 15 bases agree with TRBD2. V dropped 2 bases and J dropped 8; count of bases not matched to a gene: 4. The CDR3 is made up of 16 amino acids. CDR1 is SGHTA and CDR2 is FQGTGA in the germline V gene. The CDR3 DNA follows: TGTGCCAGCAGCTTACCCGGACTAGCGGGGGGGGATGAGCAGTTCTTC. The encoded protein is CASSLPGLAGGDEQFF. Looking up the rest from reference TRBV7-3 and TRBJ2-1 gives the full variable domain: GAGVSQTPSNKVTEKGKYVELRCDPISGHTALYWYRQSLGQGPEFLIYFQGTGAADDSGLPNDRFFAVRPEGSVSTLKIQRTERGDSAVYLCASSLPGLAGGDEQFFGPGTRLTVL.

The chain combines TRBV6-1 with TRBJ2-1; TRBD1 aligns across 8 bases. Trimming cost V 7 bases and J 9 bases; bases outside gene matches: 2. Looked up from germline, CDR1 is MNHNS and CDR2 is SASEGT. This CDR3 is built from 11 residues. The chain's CDR3 is CASIDRGEQFF. In DNA, the CDR3 is TGTGCCAGCATCGACAGGGGTGAGCAGTTCTTC.

The rearrangement links TRBV29-1 to TRBJ1-3, with 7 bases aligning to TRBD1. The ends lost 7 bases at V and 4 bases at J; junction bases unmatched: 13. The CDR3 is made up of 15 amino acids. Germline CDR1 and CDR2: SQVTM and ANQGSEA. In nucleotides, the CDR3 is TGCAGCGCCGGACGTGGGGACAGAGCCGGAAACACCATATATTTT. Translation gives CSAGRGDRAGNTIYF.

The chain has TRBV6-5 and TRBJ2-2, with D uncertain. Germline V gene sequence: CDR1 MNHEY, CDR2 SVGAGI. Trimming took 5 bases from V and 6 from J, leaving 7 bases between them. CDR3 length: 12 residues. The CDR3 protein is CASSTLAGELFF. DNA of the CDR3: TGTGCCAGCAGTACCCTAGCCGGGGAGCTGTTTTTT.

This clone has only a few counts. V is TRBV5-1 and J is TRBJ2-7, with 11 bases identical to TRBD2. CDR1 is SGHRS and CDR2 is YFSETQ in the germline V gene. Trimming took 4 bases from V and 4 from J; bases not matched to a gene: 4. This CDR3 spans 14 amino acids. The CDR3 region is CASSPGTSGYEQYF. For the CDR3, the DNA is TGCGCCAGCAGCCCCGGGACTAGCGGATACGAGCAGTACTTC. Drawing the rest from reference TRBV5-1 and TRBJ2-7, the complete variable domain is KAGVTQTPRYLIKTRGQQVTLSCSPISGHRSVSWYQQTPGQGLQFLFEYFSETQRNKGNFPGRFSGRQFSNSRSEMNVSTLELGDSALYLCASSPGTSGYEQYFGPGTRLTVT.

The V and J genes are TRBV7-8 and TRBJ1-2, with D hard to call. Trimming took off 1 base at V and 1 base at J, with 7 bases between the two ends. Germline-derived CDR1 and CDR2 are SGHVS and FQNEAQ. CDR3 length: 14 residues. The CDR3 bases are TGTGCCAGCAGCTTAGGAGTTTTTAACTATGGCTACACCTTC. Its translation is CASSLGVFNYGYTF.